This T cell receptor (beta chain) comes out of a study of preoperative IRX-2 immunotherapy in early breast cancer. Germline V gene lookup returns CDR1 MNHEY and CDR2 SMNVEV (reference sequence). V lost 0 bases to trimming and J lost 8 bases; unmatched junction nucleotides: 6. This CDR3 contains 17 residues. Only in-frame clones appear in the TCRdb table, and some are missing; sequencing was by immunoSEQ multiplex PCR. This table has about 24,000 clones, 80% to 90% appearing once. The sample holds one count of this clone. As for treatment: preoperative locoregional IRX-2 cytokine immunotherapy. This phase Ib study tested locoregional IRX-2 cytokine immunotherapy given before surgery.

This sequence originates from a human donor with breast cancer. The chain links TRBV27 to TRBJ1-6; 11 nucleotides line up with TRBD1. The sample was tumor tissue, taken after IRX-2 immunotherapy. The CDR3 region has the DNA TGTGCCAGCAGTTTATCTTTAGGACAGGGGGCCTATTCACCCCTCCACTTT. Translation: CASSLSLGQGAYSPLHF.